The following is a T cell receptor (beta chain) sequence with its context. Its antigen is unknown. CDR3 length: 16 residues. The V and J ends lost 1 base and 2 bases, in that order; junction bases with no gene match: 1. CDR1 and CDR2 from the germline V gene are SGHRS and YFSETQ. This sample stems from a study of cytomegalovirus exposure and HLA in healthy donors. Study-wide results and limits: As a later analysis revealed, the rate of TCR association differed by HLA locus, with DRB1 most and HLA-C fewest.

13 Jbeta primers and 60 Vbeta primers were used for the PCR. TCRdb's table, derived via immunoSEQ multiplex PCR, lists solely in-frame clones and lacks some. The sample includes about 140,000 clones, 75% to 80% of them seen just once. The genes are TRBV5-1 and TRBJ2-1; 12 bases map to TRBD1. The TCR was taken from a woman in her twenties or thirties in good health and CMV-seronegative. Material for sequencing was PBMCs. CDR3 sequence: CASSLRDRGPYNEQFF. DNA of the CDR3: TGCGCCAGCAGCTTGAGGGACAGGGGGCCCTACAATGAGCAGTTCTTC.